Sequencing of this TCR beta chain was carried out in a study of CD8+CD57+ T cells in acquired aplastic anemia. Overall study context: Sorted CD4+ plus CD8+ cells gave DNA averaging about 3 ug.

Notes on this clonotype: This may be a read error: a much more frequent sequence differs by one nucleotide. Given the absence of the conserved phenylalanine or tryptophan at the CDR3 end, a read error is likely. It is unclear where the CDR3 begins or ends on the DNA, so no DNA is shown, and the CDR3 is as TCRdb lists it.

TCR beta VDJ combinations and CDR3 sequences were profiled from genomic DNA. Via MiXCR, TCRdb re-called the reads, giving one row per CDR3 protein. The sample shows over 150,000 distinct CDR3 sequences, around 63% of them seen only once. The CDR3 has 11 amino acids, counting both end residues. Germline V gene data show CDR1 as SGHRS and CDR2 as YFSETQ. Patients picked for sequencing had shown CD8+CD57+ cell expansion detected by flow cytometry. Severe acquired aplastic anemia was present in all patients. Untreated patients provided the blood samples, with no therapy given before sampling. The clonotype originates from a human donor with aplastic anemia. V is TRBV5-1 and J is TRBJ1-2; TRBD1 is the table's D call and was not checked against the DNA. Sequencing was carried out using sorted CD4+, CD8+, or CD8+CD57+ T cells (not recorded which) from PBMCs. CDR3 sequence: CKGGANYGYTC.